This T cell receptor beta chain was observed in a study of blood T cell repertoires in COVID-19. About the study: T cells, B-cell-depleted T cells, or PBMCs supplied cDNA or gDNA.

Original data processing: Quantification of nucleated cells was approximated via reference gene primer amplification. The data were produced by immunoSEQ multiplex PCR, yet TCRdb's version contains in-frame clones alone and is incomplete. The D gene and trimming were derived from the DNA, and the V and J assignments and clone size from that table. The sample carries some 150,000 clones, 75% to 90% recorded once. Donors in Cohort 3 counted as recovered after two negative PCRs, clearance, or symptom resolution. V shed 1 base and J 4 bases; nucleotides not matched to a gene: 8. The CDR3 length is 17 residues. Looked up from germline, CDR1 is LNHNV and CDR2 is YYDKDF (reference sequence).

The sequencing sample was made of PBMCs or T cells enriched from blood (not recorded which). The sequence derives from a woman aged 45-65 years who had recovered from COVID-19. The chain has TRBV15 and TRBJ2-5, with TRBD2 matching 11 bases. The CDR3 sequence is CATSRGGTSGSGETQYF. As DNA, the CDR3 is TGTGCCACCAGCAGAGGGGGGACTAGCGGCTCAGGAGAGACCCAGTACTTC.